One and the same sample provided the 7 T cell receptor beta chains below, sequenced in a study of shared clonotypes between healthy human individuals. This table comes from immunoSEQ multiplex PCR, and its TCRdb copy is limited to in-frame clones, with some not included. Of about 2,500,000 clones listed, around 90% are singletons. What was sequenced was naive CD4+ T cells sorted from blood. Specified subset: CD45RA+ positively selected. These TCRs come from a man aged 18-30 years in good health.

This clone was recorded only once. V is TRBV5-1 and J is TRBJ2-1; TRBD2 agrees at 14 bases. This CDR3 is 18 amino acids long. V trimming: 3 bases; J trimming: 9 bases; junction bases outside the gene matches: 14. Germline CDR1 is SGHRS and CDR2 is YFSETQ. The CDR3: CASSSTGTSGSGAGEQFF. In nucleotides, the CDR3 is TGCGCCAGCAGCTCCACCGGGACTAGCGGGAGCGGGGCGGGTGAGCAGTTCTTC.

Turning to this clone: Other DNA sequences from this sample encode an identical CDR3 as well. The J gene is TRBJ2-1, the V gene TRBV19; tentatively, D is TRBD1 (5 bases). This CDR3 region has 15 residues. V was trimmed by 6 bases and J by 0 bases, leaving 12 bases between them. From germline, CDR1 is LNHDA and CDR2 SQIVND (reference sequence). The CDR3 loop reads CASSKQGYSYNEQFF. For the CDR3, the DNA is TGTGCCAGTAGCAAGCAGGGTTACTCCTACAATGAGCAGTTCTTC. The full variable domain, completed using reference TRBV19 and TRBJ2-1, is DGGITQSPKYLFRKEGQNVTLSCEQNLNHDAMYWYRQDPGQGLRLIYYSQIVNDFQKGDIAEGYSVSREKKESFPLTVTSAQKNPTAFYLCASSKQGYSYNEQFFGPGTRLTVL.

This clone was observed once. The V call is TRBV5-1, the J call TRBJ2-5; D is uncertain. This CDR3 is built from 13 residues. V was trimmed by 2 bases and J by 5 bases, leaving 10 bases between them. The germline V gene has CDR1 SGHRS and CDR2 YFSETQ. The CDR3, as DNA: TGCGCCAGCAGCTTTAGGGCCGGGGAGACCCAGTACTTC. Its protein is CASSFRAGETQYF.

Here the CDR3 DNA reads TGCGCCAGCAGCTTGGTACTTAGCGGGGGCCTCAGAGATACGCAGTATTTT. It yields the protein CASSLVLSGGLRDTQYF. The chain carries TRBV5-1 and TRBJ2-3; 9 nucleotides match TRBD2. The length of the CDR3 is 17 residues. Germline loops: CDR1 SGHRS, CDR2 YFSETQ. With 0 bases clipped from V and 5 bases from J, the junction kept 10 bases outside the gene matches.

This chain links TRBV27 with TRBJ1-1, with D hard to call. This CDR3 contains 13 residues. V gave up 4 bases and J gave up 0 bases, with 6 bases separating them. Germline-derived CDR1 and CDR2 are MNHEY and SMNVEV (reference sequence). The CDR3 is CASSWAVNTEAFF. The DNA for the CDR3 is TGTGCCAGCAGTTGGGCCGTGAACACTGAAGCTTTCTTT.

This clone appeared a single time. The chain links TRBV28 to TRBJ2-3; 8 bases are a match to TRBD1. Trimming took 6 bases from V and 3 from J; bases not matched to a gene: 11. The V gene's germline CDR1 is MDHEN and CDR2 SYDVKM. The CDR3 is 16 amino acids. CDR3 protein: CASSRASGGSTDTQYF. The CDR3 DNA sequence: TGTGCCAGCAGCCGAGCGTCAGGGGGCAGTACAGATACGCAGTATTTT.

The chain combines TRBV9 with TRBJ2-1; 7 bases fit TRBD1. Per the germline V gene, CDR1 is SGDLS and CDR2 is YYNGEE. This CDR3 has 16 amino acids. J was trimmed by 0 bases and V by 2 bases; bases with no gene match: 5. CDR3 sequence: CASSVGHRGSYNEQFF. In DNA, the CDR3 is TGTGCCAGCAGCGTCGGCCACAGGGGCTCCTACAATGAGCAGTTCTTC.